These 26 T cell receptor beta chains were all obtained from the same sample, sequenced in a study of blood T cells in healthy people across ages. The authors ran a second PCR of roughly 6 to 12 cycles using a sample-barcoded 5' primer and a J-beta primer mix. TCRdb itself ran the 5' RACE reads through MiXCR, one entry per CDR3 protein. The repertoire holds 550,000 to 800,000 distinct CDR3 sequences, over 20% seen once, with roughly 3.6% in the top ten. The sample comprised blood. The source of these receptors is a man between 65 and 85 years old in good health.

This clonotype showed up just a few times. The chain is built from TRBV7-2 and TRBJ2-7; no clear D gene. V lost 1 base and J 8 bases, leaving 9 bases between the germline ends. The germline V gene encodes CDR1 SGHTA and CDR2 FQGNSA. The CDR3 length is 12 residues. DNA for the CDR3: TGTGCCAGCAGCTTAGGTGGTAGTAAGCAGTACTTC. It codes for CASSLGGSKQYF.

Only a few counts were recorded for this clonotype. The CDR3 DNA sequence: TGCGCCAGCAGCACGGGACAGGCCAAACAAGAGACCCAGTACTTC. Its translation is CASSTGQAKQETQYF. The rearrangement uses TRBV5-1 and TRBJ2-5, with 8 bases aligning to TRBD1. The junction had 7 bases not matched to a gene; V was cut back by 4 bases and J by 2 bases. Germline values: CDR1 SGHRS, CDR2 YFSETQ. This CDR3 region has 15 residues.

The CDR3 DNA follows: TGTGCCAGCAGCCCTGGACAGCATAATGAAAAACTGTTTTTT. Residues: CASSPGQHNEKLFF. The V call is TRBV7-9, the J call TRBJ1-4; D is possibly TRBD1 (6 bases). This CDR3 is 14 amino acids long. The germline V gene encodes CDR1 SEHNR and CDR2 FQNEAQ (reference sequence). Deletions cut 5 bases from V and 4 bases from J, with 11 bases between.

This clonotype was recorded a few times. The chain couples TRBV18 to TRBJ1-6; D not resolved. Trimming shortened V by 0 bases and J by 8 bases, and 14 bases separated the two germline ends. This CDR3 is 16 amino acids long. From germline, CDR1 is KGHSH and CDR2 LQKENI. CDR3 nucleotide sequence: TGTGCCAGCTCACCACCGGGAACTACGACTGATTCACCCCTCCACTTT. This translates into CASSPPGTTTDSPLHF.

V usage is TRBV20-1 and J usage is TRBJ2-1; possibly TRBD2 for D (6 bases). Germline CDR1 and CDR2: DFQATT and SNEGSKA (reference sequence). With 6 bases removed from V and 5 bases from J, the gap between germline ends came to 23 bases. The length of the CDR3 is 16 residues. As DNA, the CDR3 is TGCAGTGCGACGGTACTAGCATTCGGCAAAAACAATGAGCAGTTCTTC. It translates to CSATVLAFGKNNEQFF.

The V call is TRBV20-1, the J call TRBJ1-2, with D possibly matching TRBD1 (5 bases). This CDR3 is built from 12 residues. V was clipped by 7 bases and J by 3 bases, with 12 bases between them. CDR1 DFQATT and CDR2 SNEGSKA come from the germline V gene (reference sequence). CDR3: CSGSGQHYGYTF. The CDR3 DNA is TGCAGTGGCTCGGGGCAGCACTATGGCTACACCTTC.

Comments on this clonotype: The junction does not match germline at one end; this may be a read error. The chain carries TRBV20-1 and TRBJ2-1; TRBD1 matches at 10 bases. The CDR3 runs to 15 residues. The germline CDR1 and CDR2 sequences are DFQATT and SNEGSKA (reference sequence). Here the CDR3 reads CSIPGQGKSYDEQFF. In nucleotides, the CDR3 is TGCAGCATACCGGGACAGGGGAAGTCCTACGATGAGCAGTTCTTC.

By proportion, this clonotype is medium-sized. The rearrangement uses TRBV12-3 or TRBV12-4 and TRBJ1-1; D is undetermined. CDR3 length equals 13 residues. The germline V and J ends were trimmed by 3 bases and 5 bases, with 10 bases remaining between them. As DNA, the CDR3 is TGTGCCAGCAGTTTTAATGGGGTTACTGAAGCTTTCTTT. Protein: CASSFNGVTEAFF.

The gene calls are TRBV28 and TRBJ2-5; 7 nucleotides line up with TRBD2. Germline V gene data show CDR1 as MDHEN and CDR2 as SYDVKM. With V trimmed by 4 bases and J by 5 bases, 7 bases remained unmatched. The CDR3 has 14 amino acids. CDR3 DNA sequence: TGTGCCAGCAGTTCAGGACTAGGGAGGGAGACCCAGTACTTC. Encoded protein: CASSSGLGRETQYF.

This clonotype was picked up a small number of times. The chain employs TRBV9 and TRBJ2-7; the D call may be TRBD1 or TRBD2 (5 bases each). The V gene lost 4 bases and the J gene lost 7 bases, with 21 bases spanning the gap. Germline loops: CDR1 SGDLS, CDR2 YYNGEE. This CDR3 has 15 amino acids. The CDR3 sequence is CASSPGLDRTREQYF. CDR3 in DNA: TGTGCCAGCAGCCCCGGGCTAGACAGAACTAGGGAGCAGTACTTC. Full variable domain (outside the CDR3, taken from reference TRBV9 and TRBJ2-7): DSGVTQTPKHLITATGQRVTLRCSPRSGDLSVYWYQQSLDQGLQFLIQYYNGEERAKGNILERFSAQQFPDLHSELNLSSLELGDSALYFCASSPGLDRTREQYFGPGTRLTVT.

This chain uses TRBV29-1 with TRBJ2-1, with 10 bases identical to TRBD1. The J call may be faulty, since TRBJ2-7 better matches the DNA end. Germline loops: CDR1 SQVTM, CDR2 ANQGSEA. The length of the CDR3 is 16 residues. The CDR3 DNA reads TGCAGCCCCGGGGGACAGGGGATTCCGTTAGCCTACGAGCAGTACTTC. It yields the protein CSPGGQGIPLAYEQYF.

V gene TRBV5-1 combines with J gene TRBJ2-1; D gene unclear. The CDR3 consists of 14 residues. In germline, CDR1 is SGHRS, CDR2 YFSETQ. Trimming took 0 bases from V and 8 from J, leaving 12 bases between them. CDR3 in DNA: TGCGCCAGCAGCTTGGATTCCAAGGGATATGAGCAGTTCTTC. Its translation is CASSLDSKGYEQFF.

This clonotype was seen only once. The DNA of the CDR3 is TGTGCCAGCAGTTTAGCGCGTCGCACCGGGGAGCTGTTTTTT. Amino acid sequence: CASSLARRTGELFF. The chain recombines TRBV12-3 or TRBV12-4 with TRBJ2-2; no clear D. V lost 0 bases and J lost 4, with 6 bases in between. The CDR3 consists of 14 residues.

Only a few counts were recorded for this clonotype. The chain combines TRBV7-3 with TRBJ2-3, with a tentative D call TRBD2 (6 bases). This CDR3 has 13 residues. Between the trimmed V and J ends, which lost 1 base and 5 bases, there was a span of 7 bases. Germline V gene data show CDR1 as SGHTA and CDR2 as FQGTGA. The DNA for the CDR3 is TGTGCCAGCAGCTTAATGGGGGGAGATACGCAGTATTTT. Residues: CASSLMGGDTQYF.

The chain joins TRBV18 to TRBJ2-5, with 13 positions matching TRBD2. The V and J ends lost 2 bases and 5 bases, in that order; junction bases with no gene match: 5. The germline V gene encodes CDR1 KGHSH and CDR2 LQKENI. The CDR3 covers 16 residues. CDR3 sequence reads: CASSPGLAGVIETQYF. In DNA, the CDR3 is TGTGCCAGCTCACCAGGACTAGCGGGAGTAATCGAGACCCAGTACTTC.

In this sample, this clonotype turned up many times. The genes are TRBV6-6 and TRBJ2-4; D is uncertain. This CDR3 is built from 14 residues. The germline CDR1 and CDR2 sequences are MNHNY and SVGAGI (reference sequence). Trimming took 6 bases from V and 0 from J, leaving 9 bases between them. CDR3 DNA sequence: TGTGCCAGCAGCCCGACCGTAGCCAAAAACATTCAGTACTTC. Translated: CASSPTVAKNIQYF.

V and J are TRBV2 and TRBJ2-5, with TRBD2 identical over 9 bases. The J call is uncertain, as TRBJ2-1 better fits the DNA end. Germline V gene data show CDR1 as SNHLY and CDR2 as FYNNEI. The length of the CDR3 is 16 residues. CDR3 region: CASSGAGGPKYNEQFF. Here the CDR3 DNA reads TGTGCCAGCAGTGGGGCGGGAGGGCCAAAGTACAATGAGCAGTTCTTC.

This clonotype was found a few times. One end of the junction fails to match germline, which may point to a read error. The gene calls are TRBV10-3 and TRBJ2-1; D possibly corresponds to TRBD2 (6 bases). The CDR3 extends over 15 amino acids. Germline CDR1 reads ENHRY; CDR2 reads SYGVKD. CDR3 DNA sequence: TGTGCCATCAGCTCCCGGGACTCCCTAAACAATAAGCAGTTCTTC. As protein: CAISSRDSLNNKQFF.

The chain employs TRBV9 and TRBJ1-3; D gene uncertain. The CDR3 loop spans 15 amino acids. Trimming stripped 4 bases from V and 0 bases from J, with 11 bases between. The germline gives CDR1 SGDLS, CDR2 YYNGEE. The CDR3 loop reads CASSPQGHSGNTIYF. DNA for the CDR3: TGTGCCAGCAGCCCGCAAGGTCACTCTGGAAACACCATATATTTT.

In this sample, this clonotype turned up a few times. The chain couples TRBV20-1 to TRBJ2-5; D is unclear. The J call is doubtful: the DNA matches TRBJ2-1 better. The V gene's germline CDR1 is DFQATT and CDR2 SNEGSKA (reference sequence). The CDR3 spans 13 residues. The DNA of the CDR3 is TGCAGTGCTAGAGATACGGCCTACAATGAGCAGTTCTTC. Translating it yields CSARDTAYNEQFF.

This clonotype was counted a few times. This chain's CDR3 is CAISESGTGEVHGYTF. DNA for the CDR3: TGTGCCATCAGTGAGTCTGGGACAGGGGAAGTCCATGGCTACACCTTC. The rearrangement links TRBV10-3 to TRBJ1-2, with 10 nucleotides matching TRBD1. The length of the CDR3 is 16 residues. CDR1 and CDR2 (germline): ENHRY, SYGVKD. V was pared by 0 bases and J by 6 bases, with 7 bases of the junction left unmatched.

This clonotype came up many times. The chain is built from TRBV12-3 or TRBV12-4 and TRBJ2-1; TRBD2 aligns across 14 bases. V dropped 4 bases and J dropped 9; count of bases not matched to a gene: 5. CDR3 length: 15 amino acids. The CDR3 is CASSSGLAGGSEQFF. The CDR3 DNA is TGTGCCAGCAGTTCCGGACTAGCGGGAGGATCTGAGCAGTTCTTC.

Only a few counts were recorded for this clonotype. This sequence joins TRBV29-1 and TRBJ1-3; D might be TRBD1 (6 bases). The CDR3 totals 13 residues. Germline V gene data show CDR1 as SQVTM and CDR2 as ANQGSEA. Trimming left V 7 bases short and J 4 bases short, with 14 bases between. The CDR3 bases are TGCAGCGGCCCCAGGGGCCTAGGAAACACCATATATTTT. As protein: CSGPRGLGNTIYF.

This clonotype was recorded many times. V and J are TRBV27 and TRBJ1-1; D is perhaps TRBD1 (5 bases). CDR1 is MNHEY, CDR2 SMNVEV, per germline (reference sequence). The CDR3 is 13 residues long. The germline V and J ends were trimmed by 8 bases and 1 base, with 11 bases remaining between them. The CDR3 is CASLGRRNTEAFF. In DNA, the CDR3 is TGTGCCAGCCTGGGACGGAGGAACACTGAAGCTTTCTTT.

The chain has TRBV18 and TRBJ2-7; D is ambiguous. The CDR3 has 15 residues. Trimming took off 4 bases at V and 1 base at J, with 14 bases between the two ends. Germline V CDR1 and CDR2: KGHSH, LQKENI. The DNA for the CDR3 is TGTGCCAGCTCACGAAAGACACGGCTATCCTACGAGCAGTACTTC. This translates into CASSRKTRLSYEQYF.

Ten or more counts support this clonotype. This chain connects TRBV2 to TRBJ2-2, with D perhaps matching TRBD1 (6 bases). Trimming took off 6 bases at V and 1 base at J, with 9 bases between the two ends. Germline CDR1 SNHLY, CDR2 FYNNEI. CDR3 length: 14 residues. CDR3 in amino acids: CASSGQMNTGELFF. As DNA, the CDR3 is TGTGCCAGCAGCGGACAGATGAACACCGGGGAGCTGTTTTTT.